A single sample is the source of the 20 T cell receptor beta chains below, sequenced in a study of shared clonotypes between healthy human individuals. Assay: immunoSEQ multiplex PCR; the TCRdb copy retains only in-frame clones and omits some. The sample holds about 2.2 million clones, just over 90% seen once. Naive CD8 cells lacked CD45RO and underwent positive selection for CCR7, leaving out terminally differentiated effector memory CD45RA+ cells. Sequences were obtained from naive CD8+ T cells from PBMCs. These receptors originate from a young man in good health. Some clones in this sample may be carry-over from other donors' samples.

V gene TRBV7-9 combines with J gene TRBJ1-1; no firm D call. CDR1 and CDR2 (germline): SEHNR, FQNEAQ (reference sequence). This CDR3 spans 13 amino acids. Trimming left V 8 bases short and J 0 bases short, with 10 bases between. The CDR3 sequence: CASLDGMNTEAFF. As DNA, the CDR3 is TGTGCCAGCCTGGACGGCATGAACACTGAAGCTTTCTTT.

This clone appeared once. V and J are TRBV30 and TRBJ2-5, with D possibly TRBD2 on 6 matching bases. The CDR3 runs to 15 residues. CDR1 is GTSNPN and CDR2 is SVGIG in the germline V gene (reference sequence). V gave up 0 bases and J gave up 5 bases, with 16 bases separating them. The CDR3 here is CAWSVLTGRDETQYF. The DNA of the CDR3 is TGTGCCTGGAGTGTACTCACGGGGCGGGACGAGACCCAGTACTTC.

The chain couples TRBV5-1 to TRBJ2-3, with unresolved D. This CDR3 spans 15 amino acids. The V gene lost 5 bases and the J gene lost 6 bases, with 19 bases spanning the gap. The V gene's germline CDR1 is SGHRS and CDR2 YFSETQ. This chain's CDR3 is CASRAWSRSVDTQYF. CDR3 nucleotide sequence: TGCGCCAGCAGAGCGTGGTCTAGAAGTGTGGATACGCAGTATTTT.

The chain has TRBV27 and TRBJ2-7; D ambiguous. Germline values: CDR1 MNHEY, CDR2 SMNVEV (reference sequence). This CDR3 comprises 16 residues. Trimming removed 5 bases at V and 1 base at J, with 18 bases between. This CDR3 reads CASSPTEQWASYEQYF. CDR3 coding DNA: TGTGCCAGCAGTCCGACCGAGCAGTGGGCTTCCTACGAGCAGTACTTC.

The chain links TRBV19 to TRBJ2-3, with no clear D. The CDR3 covers 16 residues. V was trimmed by 1 base and J by 0 bases, leaving 11 bases between them. Germline V gene sequence: CDR1 LNHDA, CDR2 SQIVND (reference sequence). The CDR3 DNA reads TGTGCCAGTAGTATAGGGACGGAGCTTAGCACAGATACGCAGTATTTT. It codes for CASSIGTELSTDTQYF.

This clone was recorded once. Other DNA sequences within the sample encode an identical CDR3. This chain uses TRBV7-9 with TRBJ2-7, with D perhaps matching TRBD1 (5 bases). CDR3 length: 12 amino acids. V shed 3 bases and J shed 5 bases, with 8 bases lying between them. Germline CDR1 reads SEHNR; CDR2 reads FQNEAQ (reference sequence). The CDR3 coding sequence is TGTGCCAGCAGCTTGGGGCTGAACGAGCAGTACTTC. It is translated as CASSLGLNEQYF.

The chain joins TRBV28 to TRBJ2-2; 15 bases align to TRBD2. Germline V gene sequence: CDR1 MDHEN, CDR2 SYDVKM. Germline trimming cut 1 base from V and 6 bases from J; bases unmatched to any gene: 12. The CDR3 sequence is 20 residues long. The DNA for the CDR3 is TGTGCCAGCAGTTTATTAAGAGGGACTAGCGGGAGGAACATACCCGGGGAGCTGTTTTTT. This encodes CASSLLRGTSGRNIPGELFF.

The chain couples TRBV9 to TRBJ2-7; D gene unclear. V was trimmed by 5 bases and J by 1 base, leaving 19 bases between them. CDR3 length equals 16 residues. From germline, CDR1 is SGDLS and CDR2 YYNGEE. CDR3 in amino acids: CASSLTPHVGSYEQYF. The CDR3 nucleotides are TGTGCCAGCAGTTTGACTCCTCACGTTGGGTCCTACGAGCAGTACTTC.

The count of this clone is one. The genes are TRBV27 and TRBJ2-2; the D gene is possibly TRBD1 (7 bases). Germline V gene sequence: CDR1 MNHEY, CDR2 SMNVEV (reference sequence). The CDR3 extends over 14 amino acids. V was clipped by 5 bases and J by 4 bases, with 11 bases between them. CDR3 in amino acids: CASSQGGRTGELFF. The DNA of the CDR3 is TGTGCCAGCAGTCAGGGGGGTCGCACCGGGGAGCTGTTTTTT.

The chain recombines TRBV28 with TRBJ1-4; no definite D call. V was clipped by 5 bases and J by 0 bases, with 16 bases between them. The germline V gene encodes CDR1 MDHEN and CDR2 SYDVKM. The CDR3 has 17 amino acids. The CDR3 spells CASSPPFPLATNEKLFF. In DNA form, the CDR3 reads TGTGCCAGCAGTCCTCCTTTTCCCCTGGCAACTAATGAAAAACTGTTTTTT.

In nucleotides, the CDR3 is TGTGCCAGTTTCGGGACAGGCTTAAATCAGCCCCAGCATTTT. Its translation is CASFGTGLNQPQHF. The chain links TRBV19 to TRBJ1-5; 8 positions agree with TRBD1. The J segment lost 4 bases and the V segment lost 8 bases, leaving 7 bases of the junction unmatched. CDR3 length: 14 amino acids. Germline CDR1 and CDR2: LNHDA and SQIVND (reference sequence).

The count of this clone is one. The chain couples TRBV30 to TRBJ2-7, with D perhaps TRBD2 (6 bases). CDR3 length: 14 residues. Deletions cut 3 bases from V and 7 bases from J, with 19 bases between. The V gene's germline CDR1 is GTSNPN and CDR2 SVGIG (reference sequence). The CDR3 DNA reads as TGTGCCTGGAGCTGGGACTCCGCCATTGGGGAGCAGTACTTC. It is translated as CAWSWDSAIGEQYF. Supplemented by reference TRBV30 and TRBJ2-7, the full variable domain reads SQTIHQWPATLVQPVGSPLSLECTVEGTSNPNLYWYRQAAGRGLQLLFYSVGIGQISSEVPQNLSASRPQDRQFILSSKKLLLSDSGFYLCAWSWDSAIGEQYFGPGTRLTVT.

The chain joins TRBV19 to TRBJ1-4; D ambiguous. CDR3 size: 14 residues. V gave up 5 bases and J gave up 4 bases, with 11 bases separating them. CDR1 and CDR2 (germline): LNHDA, SQIVND (reference sequence). The CDR3 bases are TGTGCCAGTAGTCTCCCGGCTCATAATGAAAAACTGTTTTTT. This sequence encodes CASSLPAHNEKLFF.

This rearrangement joins TRBV29-1 to TRBJ2-7; 8 bases map to TRBD1. The CDR3 length is 11 residues. Germline CDR1 reads SQVTM; CDR2 reads ANQGSEA. Unmatched junction bases numbered 5, after V lost 6 bases and J lost 7 bases. This CDR3 is CSVVRTGEQYF. CDR3 sequence (DNA): TGCAGCGTGGTTAGGACAGGGGAGCAGTACTTC.

V is TRBV6-5 and J is TRBJ2-2; TRBD1 might be the D (7 bases). V lost 6 bases and J 6 bases, leaving 14 bases between the germline ends. The CDR3 contains 14 residues. The V gene's germline CDR1 is MNHEY and CDR2 SVGAGI. CDR3 sequence: CASRRGRGAGELFF. For the CDR3, the DNA is TGTGCCAGCAGGAGGGGCAGGGGGGCCGGGGAGCTGTTTTTT.

The V and J genes are TRBV7-8 and TRBJ1-1, with 7 nucleotides matching TRBD1. The CDR3 is made up of 16 amino acids. The trim removed 5 bases at V and 2 bases at J, leaving 11 bases unmatched. Germline V lookup: CDR1 SGHVS, CDR2 FQNEAQ. The CDR3 DNA is TGTGCCAGCAGCCGAACTACCGGGACAGCTAACACTGAAGCTTTCTTT. It codes for CASSRTTGTANTEAFF.

CDR3 DNA: TGCGCCACCCGAACACCGGGACAGGGGGTCTATGAGCAGTTCTTC. As protein: CATRTPGQGVYEQFF. The rearrangement links TRBV10-2 to TRBJ2-1, with 11 nucleotides matching TRBD1. The junction had 13 bases not matched to a gene; V was cut back by 10 bases and J by 8 bases. Germline CDR1 and CDR2: WSHSY and SAAADI. CDR3 length: 15 residues.

This clone occurred once. The chain couples TRBV30 to TRBJ2-7; D gene unclear. This CDR3 comprises 12 residues. Trimming stripped 2 bases from V and 2 bases from J, with 7 bases between. Germline values: CDR1 GTSNPN, CDR2 SVGIG (reference sequence). The CDR3 spells CAWSPAAYEQYF. The CDR3 DNA follows: TGTGCCTGGAGTCCGGCCGCCTACGAGCAGTACTTC.

The chain links TRBV29-1 to TRBJ2-1; maybe TRBD1 (6 bases). Trimming shortened V by 4 bases and J by 8 bases, and 15 bases separated the two germline ends. The CDR3 covers 13 residues. Germline-derived CDR1 and CDR2 are SQVTM and ANQGSEA. The CDR3 DNA is TGCAGCGTTGCTGGGGGCGCGAACTATGAGCAGTTCTTC. Translated, it gives CSVAGGANYEQFF.

V usage is TRBV7-2 and J usage is TRBJ2-7; possible D gene TRBD2, 6 bases. Germline lookup yields CDR1 SGHTA and CDR2 FQGNSA. V was shortened by 0 bases and J by 6 bases, with 9 bases between the two germline ends. The CDR3 runs to 13 residues. The CDR3 DNA reads TGTGCCAGCAGCTTAGCGGGAGGAGGCGAGCAGTACTTC. Protein: CASSLAGGGEQYF.